These 20 T cell receptor beta chains came from one sample sequenced in a study of blood T cell repertoires in COVID-19. Assay: immunoSEQ multiplex PCR; the TCRdb copy retains only in-frame clones and omits some. Of around 450,000 clones in the sample, around 89% were seen once. Sequencing was carried out using peripheral blood. The receptor source for this set is a woman in her 30s with acute or convalescent COVID-19.

V usage is TRBV5-4 and J usage is TRBJ2-5, with D possibly TRBD2 on 7 matching bases. With 0 bases removed from V and 4 bases from J, the gap between germline ends came to 13 bases. This CDR3 has 15 amino acids. CDR1 is SGHNT, CDR2 YYREEE, per germline (reference sequence). CDR3 residues: CASSLEGGGRETQYF. The CDR3 region has the DNA TGTGCCAGCAGCTTGGAGGGGGGGGGCCGAGAGACCCAGTACTTC.

The V gene is TRBV7-2, the J gene TRBJ1-5; D unclear. The CDR3 length is 13 residues. V dropped 2 bases and J dropped 3 bases, with 5 bases sitting between them. Germline-derived CDR1 and CDR2 are SGHTA and FQGNSA. The CDR3 DNA reads TGTGCCAGCAGCTTAACTACCAATCAGCCCCAGCATTTT. Protein: CASSLTTNQPQHF.

The chain employs TRBV28 and TRBJ1-6; D remains unclear. Deletions cut 2 bases from V and 9 bases from J, with 5 bases between. Germline values: CDR1 MDHEN, CDR2 SYDVKM. The CDR3 is 12 amino acids. CDR3 sequence (DNA): TGTGCCAGCAGTTTAAGCACTTCACCCCTCCACTTT. This sequence encodes CASSLSTSPLHF.

The rearrangement links TRBV2 to TRBJ2-1; 8 bases line up with TRBD2. With V trimmed by 8 bases and J by 2 bases, 8 bases remained unmatched. The CDR3 consists of 15 residues. Germline V gene data show CDR1 as SNHLY and CDR2 as FYNNEI. The chain's CDR3 is CASAGGDSPYNEQFF. The CDR3 region has the DNA TGTGCCAGCGCGGGAGGAGACAGCCCCTACAATGAGCAGTTCTTC. Full variable domain (rest looked up from reference TRBV2 and TRBJ2-1): EPEVTQTPSHQVTQMGQEVILRCVPISNHLYFYWYRQILGQKVEFLVSFYNNEISEKSEIFDDQFSVERPDGSNFTLKIRSTKLEDSAMYFCASAGGDSPYNEQFFGPGTRLTVL.

J is TRBJ2-5 and V is TRBV5-5; no reliable D call. The CDR3 is 12 residues long. Trimming pared 0 bases from V and 4 bases from J, leaving 4 bases between. CDR1 and CDR2 (germline): SGHKS, YYEKEE (reference sequence). The CDR3 DNA is TGTGCCAGCAGCTTGGCCATAGAGACCCAGTACTTC. As protein: CASSLAIETQYF.

J is TRBJ2-1 and V is TRBV27, with a tentative D call TRBD2 (6 bases). This CDR3 is built from 14 residues. The V and J ends lost 6 bases and 0 bases respectively, with 9 bases between them. Germline V gives CDR1 MNHEY, CDR2 SMNVEV (reference sequence). CDR3 nucleotides: TGTGCCAGCAGGTCGACTAGCTCCTACAATGAGCAGTTCTTC. Protein: CASRSTSSYNEQFF.

The genes are TRBV19 and TRBJ2-1, with a weak D call TRBD1 (6 bases). CDR3 length equals 15 residues. Deletions cut 6 bases from V and 7 bases from J, with 19 bases between. CDR1 LNHDA and CDR2 SQIVND come from the germline V gene (reference sequence). DNA of the CDR3: TGTGCCAGTAGCAACCCCACCCCAGGGGCTAATGAGCAGTTCTTC. It is translated as CASSNPTPGANEQFF.

This clone was observed a single time. The V gene is TRBV3-1 (or the pseudogene TRBV3-2), the J gene TRBJ2-1; 8 nucleotides align to TRBD2. The germline CDR1 and CDR2 sequences are LGHDT and YNNKEL (reference sequence). This CDR3 region has 17 residues. The V segment lost 1 base and the J segment 0 bases; nucleotides outside the gene matches: 5. In DNA form, the CDR3 reads TGTGCCAGCAGCCAAGGCGGGGGGTGGAGCTCCTACAATGAGCAGTTCTTC. Protein: CASSQGGGWSSYNEQFF.

This chain joins TRBV28 and TRBJ1-6; no definite D call. Deletions cut 7 bases from V and 6 bases from J, with 19 bases between. Germline V lookup: CDR1 MDHEN, CDR2 SYDVKM. The CDR3 loop spans 16 amino acids. CDR3 bases: TGTGCCAGCACCCAATACCTTATCACTGTTAATTCACCCCTCCACTTT. This sequence encodes CASTQYLITVNSPLHF.

This clone was found a few times. V is TRBV5-6 and J is TRBJ2-2; 8 bases match TRBD2. Trimming at V came to 4 bases and at J to 3 bases, leaving 17 bases not matched to a gene. The CDR3 length is 19 residues. CDR1 SGHDT and CDR2 YYEEEE come from the germline V gene. In nucleotides, the CDR3 is TGTGCCAGCAGCGTAGGGACTAGGGGTCTGTGGAGGGACACCGGGGAGCTGTTTTTT. Its translation: CASSVGTRGLWRDTGELFF.

The V call is TRBV20-1, the J call TRBJ2-1; 13 bases are shared with TRBD2. Germline assignment: CDR1 DFQATT and CDR2 SNEGSKA (reference sequence). The CDR3 contains 19 residues. The V segment lost 3 bases and the J segment 2 bases; nucleotides outside the gene matches: 13. The CDR3 nucleotides are TGCAGTGCTAGTACCCGGACTAGCGGGGGCCGGATAGCCTACAATGAGCAGTTCTTC. Protein: CSASTRTSGGRIAYNEQFF.

The genes are TRBV7-6 and TRBJ2-3; weak D call: TRBD2 (5 bases). Germline CDR1 SGHVS, CDR2 FNYEAQ. The V gene lost 2 bases and the J gene lost 1 base, with 10 bases spanning the gap. The CDR3 totals 15 residues. CDR3 protein: CASSLRAEGTDTQYF. For the CDR3, the DNA is TGTGCCAGCAGCTTACGGGCGGAGGGCACAGATACGCAGTATTTT. The complete variable domain, with remaining parts taken from reference TRBV7-6 and TRBJ2-3, reads GAGVSQSPRYKVTKRGQDVALRCDPISGHVSLYWYRQALGQGPEFLTYFNYEAQQDKSGLPNDRFSAERPEGSISTLTIQRTEQRDSAMYRCASSLRAEGTDTQYFGPGTRLTVL.

J is TRBJ1-6 and V is TRBV9, with TRBD1 identical over 9 bases. Per germline, CDR1 SGDLS and CDR2 YYNGEE. CDR3 size: 15 residues. With V trimmed by 5 bases and J by 7 bases, 7 bases remained unmatched. The CDR3 here is CASRATGTGNSPLHF. CDR3 bases: TGTGCCAGCAGGGCCACCGGGACAGGGAATTCACCCCTCCACTTT.

This clone was seen once. V and J are TRBV2 and TRBJ1-4; TRBD1 matches at 7 bases. V gave up 8 bases and J gave up 0 bases; unmatched junction bases: 15. The CDR3 spans 18 residues. Germline V gene data show CDR1 as SNHLY and CDR2 as FYNNEI. For the CDR3, the DNA is TGTGCCAGCGGAACACAGGGGTTCCGGTACGCAACTAATGAAAAACTGTTTTTT. It yields the protein CASGTQGFRYATNEKLFF.

This chain joins TRBV19 and TRBJ1-6; D not certain. Trimming took 6 bases from V and 12 from J, leaving 9 bases between them. This CDR3 spans 11 amino acids. Germline-derived CDR1 and CDR2 are LNHDA and SQIVND (reference sequence). CDR3 loop: CASSVEGPLHF. The CDR3, as DNA: TGTGCCAGTAGCGTGGAGGGACCCCTCCACTTT.

V is TRBV29-1 and J is TRBJ2-5, with 7 bases fitting TRBD2. CDR1 SQVTM and CDR2 ANQGSEA come from the germline V gene. This CDR3 is built from 14 residues. V trimming: 4 bases; J trimming: 5 bases; junction bases outside the gene matches: 10. The CDR3 sequence is CSVVHRAGMETQYF. CDR3 DNA: TGCAGCGTTGTACATCGAGCGGGGATGGAGACCCAGTACTTC.

The V call is TRBV4-1, the J call TRBJ2-7; 11 bases map to TRBD1. The J segment lost 5 bases and the V segment lost 2 bases, leaving 8 bases of the junction unmatched. CDR3 size: 16 residues. CDR1 and CDR2 (germline): MGHRA, YSYEKL. This CDR3 reads CASSQLPGQGVNEQYF. CDR3 nucleotides: TGCGCCAGCAGCCAACTACCGGGACAGGGGGTCAACGAGCAGTACTTC.

The chain recombines TRBV3-1 (or the pseudogene TRBV3-2) with TRBJ1-2; no firm D call. This CDR3 is 11 amino acids long. Trimming took off 1 base at V and 7 bases at J, with 4 bases between the two ends. Per the germline V gene, CDR1 is LGHDT and CDR2 is YNNKEL (reference sequence). The CDR3 reads CASSQVSGYTF. The CDR3 bases are TGTGCCAGCAGCCAAGTATCTGGCTACACCTTC.

CDR3 DNA: TGTGCCAGCAGCTCCCGGGACGGAGGGAATCCGCACAATGAGCAGTTCTTC. It translates to CASSSRDGGNPHNEQFF. The chain is built from TRBV5-4 and TRBJ2-1; a weak D match, TRBD2 (6 bases). The germline V and J ends were trimmed by 3 bases and 5 bases, with 21 bases remaining between them. Germline V gene data show CDR1 as SGHNT and CDR2 as YYREEE (reference sequence). This CDR3 comprises 17 residues.

V usage is TRBV5-1 and J usage is TRBJ1-6; the D gene is possibly TRBD1 (5 bases). The CDR3 totals 16 residues. Germline values: CDR1 SGHRS, CDR2 YFSETQ. V was trimmed by 0 bases and J by 6 bases, leaving 13 bases between them. The CDR3 reads CASSLDPQGSNSPLHF. CDR3 nucleotides: TGCGCCAGCAGCTTGGACCCTCAGGGTTCTAATTCACCCCTCCACTTT.